The clone carrying this TCR beta chain was observed a few times. What it binds is unknown. For the second PCR, which ran for about 6 to 11 cycles, a sample-barcoded 5' primer and a J-beta primer mix were used. Every sample returned 3 million or more CDR3-containing paired-end reads. Each CDR3 protein gets one entry after TCRdb re-called the 5' RACE reads with MiXCR. Among about a million distinct CDR3 sequences listed, about two fifths were seen once. Germline CDR1 SGHTA, CDR2 FQGNSA. With V trimmed by 0 bases and J by 11 bases, 11 bases remained unmatched. The CDR3 loop spans 15 amino acids. The data originate from a study of blood T cells in healthy people across ages. Study conclusions and caveats: Higher diversity, along with more naive CD4+ cells, distinguished long-lived donors from aged donors.

The chain carries TRBV7-2 and TRBJ1-1, with 8 bases fitting TRBD1. The TCR originated in a young man in good health. Sequenced material: blood. The DNA for the CDR3 is TGTGCCAGCAGCTTAGCGGTCCGACAGGGGATTGTTGCTTTCTTT. Translated: CASSLAVRQGIVAFF.